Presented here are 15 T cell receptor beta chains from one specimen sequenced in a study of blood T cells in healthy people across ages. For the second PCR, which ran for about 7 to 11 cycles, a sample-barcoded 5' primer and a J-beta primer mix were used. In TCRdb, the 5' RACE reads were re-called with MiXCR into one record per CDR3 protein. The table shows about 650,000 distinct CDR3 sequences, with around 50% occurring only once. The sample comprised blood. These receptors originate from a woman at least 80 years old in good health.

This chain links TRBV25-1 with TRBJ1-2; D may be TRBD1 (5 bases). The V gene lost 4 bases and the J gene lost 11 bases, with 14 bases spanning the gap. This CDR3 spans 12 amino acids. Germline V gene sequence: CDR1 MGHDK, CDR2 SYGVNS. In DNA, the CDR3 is TGTGCCAGCAGTGGGCAGGGTATACGTTACACCTTC. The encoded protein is CASSGQGIRYTF.

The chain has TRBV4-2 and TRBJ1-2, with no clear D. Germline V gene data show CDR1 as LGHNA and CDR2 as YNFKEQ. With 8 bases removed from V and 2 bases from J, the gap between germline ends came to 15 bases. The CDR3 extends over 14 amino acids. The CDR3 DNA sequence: TGTGCCAGCTCCCAAGGGAGCGTCAACTATGGCTACACCTTC. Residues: CASSQGSVNYGYTF.

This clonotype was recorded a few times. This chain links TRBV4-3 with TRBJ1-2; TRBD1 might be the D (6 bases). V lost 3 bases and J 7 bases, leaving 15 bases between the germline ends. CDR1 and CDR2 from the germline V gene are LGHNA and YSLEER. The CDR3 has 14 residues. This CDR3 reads CASSQGPGQFGYTF. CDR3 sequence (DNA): TGCGCCAGCAGCCAGGGCCCAGGACAGTTTGGCTACACCTTC.

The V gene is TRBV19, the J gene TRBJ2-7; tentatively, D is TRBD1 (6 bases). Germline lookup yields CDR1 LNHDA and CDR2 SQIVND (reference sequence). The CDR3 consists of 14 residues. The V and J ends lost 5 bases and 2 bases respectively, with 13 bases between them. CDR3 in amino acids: CASSARDIAYEQYF. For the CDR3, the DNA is TGTGCCAGTAGTGCCCGGGACATAGCCTACGAGCAGTACTTC. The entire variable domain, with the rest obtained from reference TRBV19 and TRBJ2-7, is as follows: DGGITQSPKYLFRKEGQNVTLSCEQNLNHDAMYWYRQDPGQGLRLIYYSQIVNDFQKGDIAEGYSVSREKKESFPLTVTSAQKNPTAFYLCASSARDIAYEQYFGPGTRLTVT.

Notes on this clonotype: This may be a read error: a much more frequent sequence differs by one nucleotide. This CDR3 reads CASSLFANSEQFF. The CDR3 DNA reads as TGTGCCAGCAGCTTGTTCGCTAACTCTGAGCAGTTCTTC. V usage is TRBV5-6 and J usage is TRBJ2-1; D unresolved. CDR3 length: 13 amino acids. Trimming removed 1 base at V and 9 bases at J, with 11 bases between. Germline V gene lookup returns CDR1 SGHDT and CDR2 YYEEEE.

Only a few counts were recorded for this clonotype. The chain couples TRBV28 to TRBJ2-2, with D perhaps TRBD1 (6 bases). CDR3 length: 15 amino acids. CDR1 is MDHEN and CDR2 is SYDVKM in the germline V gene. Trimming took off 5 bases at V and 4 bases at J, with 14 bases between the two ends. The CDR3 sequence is CASSPPDRFTGELFF. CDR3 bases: TGTGCCAGCAGTCCCCCCGACAGGTTCACCGGGGAGCTGTTTTTT.

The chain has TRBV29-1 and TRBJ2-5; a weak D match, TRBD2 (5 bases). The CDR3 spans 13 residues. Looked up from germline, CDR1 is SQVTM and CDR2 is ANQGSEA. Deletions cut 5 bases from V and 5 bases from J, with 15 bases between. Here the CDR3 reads CSVRRAAVETQYF. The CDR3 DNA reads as TGCAGCGTTAGGAGAGCGGCCGTGGAGACCCAGTACTTC.

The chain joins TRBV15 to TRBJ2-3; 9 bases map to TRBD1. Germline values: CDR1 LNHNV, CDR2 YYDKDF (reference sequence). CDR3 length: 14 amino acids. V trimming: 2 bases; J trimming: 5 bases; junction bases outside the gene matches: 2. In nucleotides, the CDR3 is TGTGCCACCAGCAGAACAGGGGGCGTAGATACGCAGTATTTT. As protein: CATSRTGGVDTQYF.

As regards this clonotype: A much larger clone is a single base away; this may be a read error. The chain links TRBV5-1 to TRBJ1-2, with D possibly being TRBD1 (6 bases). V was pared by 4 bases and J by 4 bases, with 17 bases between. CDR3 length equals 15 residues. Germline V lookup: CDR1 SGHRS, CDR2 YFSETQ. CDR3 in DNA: TGCGCCAGCAGCCCTAGGACAGAGGTAATCTATGGCTACACCTTC. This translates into CASSPRTEVIYGYTF.

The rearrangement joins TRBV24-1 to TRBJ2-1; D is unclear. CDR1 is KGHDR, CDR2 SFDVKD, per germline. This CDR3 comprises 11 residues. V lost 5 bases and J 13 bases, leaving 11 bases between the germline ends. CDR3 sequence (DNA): TGTGCCACCAGTGTGGCGGAGACCCAGTTCTTC. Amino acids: CATSVAETQFF.

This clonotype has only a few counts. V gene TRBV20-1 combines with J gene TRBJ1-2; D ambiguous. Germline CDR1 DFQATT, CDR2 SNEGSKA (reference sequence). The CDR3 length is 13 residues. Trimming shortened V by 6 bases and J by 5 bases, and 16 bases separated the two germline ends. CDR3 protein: CSATPDGVYGYTF. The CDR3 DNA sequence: TGCAGTGCCACCCCTGACGGCGTATATGGCTACACCTTC.

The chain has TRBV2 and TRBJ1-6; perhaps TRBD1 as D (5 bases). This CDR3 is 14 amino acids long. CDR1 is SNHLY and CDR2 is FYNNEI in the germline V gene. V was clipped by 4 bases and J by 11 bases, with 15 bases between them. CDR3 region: CASSAYPGSTPLHF. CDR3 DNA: TGTGCCAGCAGTGCGTACCCAGGGTCGACACCCCTCCACTTT.

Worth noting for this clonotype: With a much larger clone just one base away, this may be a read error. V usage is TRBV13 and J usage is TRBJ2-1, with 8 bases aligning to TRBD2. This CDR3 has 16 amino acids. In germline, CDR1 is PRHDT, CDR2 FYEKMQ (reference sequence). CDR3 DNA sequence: TGTACCAGCAGCTTTACCGGCGGGGGGCCCTACAATGAGCAGTTCTTC. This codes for CTSSFTGGGPYNEQFF. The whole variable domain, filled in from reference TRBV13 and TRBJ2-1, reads AAGVIQSPRHLIKEKRETATLKCYPIPRHDTVYWYQQGPGQDPQFLISFYEKMQSDKGSIPDRFSAQQFSDYHSELNMSSLELGDSALYFCTSSFTGGGPYNEQFFGPGTRLTVL.

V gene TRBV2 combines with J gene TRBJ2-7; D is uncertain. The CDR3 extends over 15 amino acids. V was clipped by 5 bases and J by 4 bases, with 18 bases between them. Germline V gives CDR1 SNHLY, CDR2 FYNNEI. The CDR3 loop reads CASSPNLLLMYEQYF. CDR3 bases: TGTGCCAGCAGTCCCAACTTACTTCTAATGTACGAGCAGTACTTC.

The CDR3 DNA follows: TGTGCCAGCAGTTACGTAGGAGGAGGAAATGAGCAGTTCTTC. Amino acids: CASSYVGGGNEQFF. The rearrangement joins TRBV6-6 to TRBJ2-1; D perhaps matches TRBD2 (5 bases). Germline assignment: CDR1 MNHNY and CDR2 SVGAGI (reference sequence). This CDR3 has 14 amino acids. V was pared by 2 bases and J by 7 bases, with 12 bases between.